The present T cell receptor beta chain was sequenced within a study of CD8+CD57+ T cells in acquired aplastic anemia. Study information: Mean yield of DNA from sorted CD4+ and CD8+ cells was 3 to 3.5 ug. General study points: For CD8+ Simpson's diversity, patients and controls showed no significant difference.

The CDR3 is 14 residues long. The V segment lost 5 bases and the J segment 6 bases; nucleotides outside the gene matches: 8. CDR1 SNHLY and CDR2 FYNNEI come from the germline V gene. Whoever was chosen for sequencing had shown CD8+CD57+ cell expansion by flow cytometry. Every one of the patients had aplastic anemia (severe, acquired). All patients were therapy-naive when blood was sampled. With regard to this clonotype: The antigen remains unidentified.

Genomic DNA was employed as the template in profiling TCR beta VDJ and CDR3. TCRdb called the reads again in MiXCR, with one record for every CDR3 protein. The sample includes under 350,000 distinct CDR3 sequences, 50% to 65% of them seen just once. The receptor's source is a human donor with aplastic anemia. The sample consisted of sorted CD4+, CD8+, or CD8+CD57+ T cells (not recorded which) from PBMCs. V and J are TRBV2 and TRBJ2-7; 9 bases agree with TRBD1. CDR3 amino acids: CASSSGTGTLEQYF. CDR3 nucleotides: TGTGCCAGCAGTTCCGGGACAGGGACACTCGAGCAGTACTTC.